These 8 T cell receptor beta chains originate from one sample sequenced in a study of OX40 agonist ivuxolimab in advanced cancers. Profiled with immunoSEQ multiplex PCR; TCRdb holds only in-frame clones, not every one. The repertoire includes tens of thousands of clones, about 91% of them detected once, and about 14% sits in the top ten. Sequencing used CD4+ or CD8+ T cells sorted from blood, obtained in a trial of the OX40 agonist ivuxolimab. These receptors came from an adult with an advanced solid tumor such as melanoma, head and neck, liver or kidney cancer.

The J gene is TRBJ2-1, the V gene TRBV6-6; D is unclear. This CDR3 is 10 amino acids long. V was shortened by 10 bases and J by 6 bases, with 7 bases between the two germline ends. Germline V gives CDR1 MNHNY, CDR2 SVGAGI (reference sequence). CDR3: CATEGNEQFF. The CDR3 coding sequence is TGTGCCACCGAAGGCAATGAGCAGTTCTTC.

The rearrangement joins TRBV10-3 to TRBJ1-1; D unclear. Trimming shortened V by 4 bases and J by 5 bases, and 17 bases separated the two germline ends. Germline CDR1 and CDR2: ENHRY and SYGVKD. The CDR3 consists of 15 residues. The CDR3 DNA reads as TGTGCCATCAGTGCCCCCGGAGAGCTCACTACTGAAGCTTTCTTT. It yields the protein CAISAPGELTTEAFF.

The CDR3 loop is CASSLVPREGPGETQYF. Written as DNA, the CDR3 is TGTGCCAGCAGTTTAGTTCCGCGGGAGGGCCCAGGAGAGACCCAGTACTTC. The rearrangement uses TRBV28 and TRBJ2-5, with 9 bases matching TRBD2. J lost 4 bases, V lost 2 bases, and 11 bases had no gene match. From germline, CDR1 is MDHEN and CDR2 SYDVKM. CDR3 length equals 17 residues. Based on the CDR3 plus reference TRBV28 and TRBJ2-5, the full variable domain is DVKVTQSSRYLVKRTGEKVFLECVQDMDHENMFWYRQDPGLGLRLIYFSYDVKMKEKGDIPEGYSVSREKKERFSLILESASTNQTSMYLCASSLVPREGPGETQYFGPGTRLLVL.

This clone was found once. The chain links TRBV28 to TRBJ1-4; weak D call: TRBD1 (6 bases). The V end was cut by 6 bases, the J end by 4 bases, with 18 bases between. Germline CDR1 and CDR2: MDHEN and SYDVKM. The CDR3 is made up of 16 amino acids. DNA for the CDR3: TGTGCCAGCAGCCCCATGCCCGGACAGATTAATGAAAAACTGTTTTTT. Translated, it gives CASSPMPGQINEKLFF.

The genes are TRBV30 and TRBJ2-2; 10 nucleotides align to TRBD1. CDR1 and CDR2 (germline): GTSNPN, SVGIG (reference sequence). This CDR3 has 13 amino acids. With 4 bases clipped from V and 6 bases from J, the junction kept 2 bases outside the gene matches. The DNA for the CDR3 is TGTGCCTGGACCGGGACAGGGGCCGGGGAGCTGTTTTTT. It codes for CAWTGTGAGELFF. Variable domain in full (rest from reference TRBV30 and TRBJ2-2): SQTIHQWPATLVQPVGSPLSLECTVEGTSNPNLYWYRQAAGRGLQLLFYSVGIGQISSEVPQNLSASRPQDRQFILSSKKLLLSDSGFYLCAWTGTGAGELFFGEGSRLTVL.

The J gene is TRBJ1-4, the V gene TRBV30; the match to TRBD1 covers 7 bases. Trimming took 4 bases from V and 4 from J; bases not matched to a gene: 3. Germline V lookup: CDR1 GTSNPN, CDR2 SVGIG (reference sequence). This CDR3 contains 13 residues. CDR3 amino acids: CAWMRGLNEKLFF. CDR3 sequence (DNA): TGTGCCTGGATGAGGGGGCTTAATGAAAAACTGTTTTTT.

V is TRBV7-9 and J is TRBJ2-7; D unclear. This CDR3 has 12 residues. Germline CDR1 is SEHNR and CDR2 is FQNEAQ (reference sequence). The V and J ends lost 3 bases and 2 bases respectively, with 5 bases between them. CDR3 nucleotide sequence: TGTGCCAGCAGCTTTGGAACCTACGAGCAGTACTTC. It yields the protein CASSFGTYEQYF.

The rearrangement links TRBV6-6 to TRBJ1-3, with TRBD1 identical over 8 bases. V was pared by 5 bases and J by 0 bases, with 3 bases of the junction left unmatched. CDR3 length equals 15 residues. Germline CDR1 and CDR2: MNHNY and SVGAGI (reference sequence). The CDR3 DNA follows: TGTGCCAGCAGTGGGACAGGCTTCTCTGGAAACACCATATATTTT. As protein: CASSGTGFSGNTIYF.